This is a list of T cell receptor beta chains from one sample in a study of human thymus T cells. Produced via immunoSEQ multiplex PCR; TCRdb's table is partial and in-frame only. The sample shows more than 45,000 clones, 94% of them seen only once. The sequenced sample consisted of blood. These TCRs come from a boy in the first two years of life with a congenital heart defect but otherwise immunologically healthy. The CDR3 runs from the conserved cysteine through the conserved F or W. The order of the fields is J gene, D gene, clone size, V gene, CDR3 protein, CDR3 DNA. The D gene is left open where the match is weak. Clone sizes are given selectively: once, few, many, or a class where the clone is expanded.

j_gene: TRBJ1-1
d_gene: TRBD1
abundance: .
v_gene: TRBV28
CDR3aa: CASRGNRGEAFF
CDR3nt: TGTGCCAGCAGGGGAAACAGGGGCGAAGCTTTCTTT

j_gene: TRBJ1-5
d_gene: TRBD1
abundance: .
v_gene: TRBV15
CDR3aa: CATSWDRDGVQPQHF
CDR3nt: TGTGCCACCAGCTGGGACAGGGACGGGGTTCAGCCCCAGCATTTT

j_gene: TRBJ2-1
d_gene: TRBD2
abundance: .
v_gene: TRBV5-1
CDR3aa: CASSFWGGDEQFF
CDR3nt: TGCGCCAGCAGCTTTTGGGGAGGGGATGAGCAGTTCTTC

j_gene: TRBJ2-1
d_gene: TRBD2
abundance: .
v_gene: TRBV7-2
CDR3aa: CASSFASGSSYNEQFF
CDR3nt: TGTGCCAGCAGCTTCGCTAGCGGGAGTTCCTACAATGAGCAGTTCTTC

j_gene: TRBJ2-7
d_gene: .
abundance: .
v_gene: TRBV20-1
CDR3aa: CSAREGEQYF
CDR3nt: TGCAGTGCTAGGGAGGGGGAGCAGTACTTC

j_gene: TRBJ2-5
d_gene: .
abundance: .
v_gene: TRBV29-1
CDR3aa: CSVEKQLQETQYF
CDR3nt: TGCAGCGTTGAGAAACAGCTCCAAGAGACCCAGTACTTC

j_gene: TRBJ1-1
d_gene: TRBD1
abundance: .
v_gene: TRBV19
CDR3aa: CASTPTGRNTEAFF
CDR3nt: TGTGCCAGTACCCCGACAGGGAGGAACACTGAAGCTTTCTTT

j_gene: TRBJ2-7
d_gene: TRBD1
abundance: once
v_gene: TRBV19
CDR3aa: CASSITGASYEQYF
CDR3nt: TGTGCCAGTAGTATCACAGGGGCATCCTACGAGCAGTACTTC

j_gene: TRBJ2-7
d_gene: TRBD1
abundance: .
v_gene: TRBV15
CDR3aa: CATSRVRDSSYEQYF
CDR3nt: TGTGCCACCAGCAGGGTCCGGGACAGCTCCTACGAGCAGTACTTC

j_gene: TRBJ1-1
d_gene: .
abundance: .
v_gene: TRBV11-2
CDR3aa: CASSLGAGVLSEAFF
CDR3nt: TGTGCCAGCAGCTTAGGGGCAGGGGTCCTCAGTGAAGCTTTCTTT